This TCR beta chain appears in the sequencing data of a study of glioma-infiltrating T cells. The CDR3 extends over 14 amino acids. The germline CDR1 and CDR2 sequences are MGHRA and YSYEKL. With 6 bases removed from V and 5 bases from J, the gap between germline ends came to 14 bases. Using RNA template, CDR3s of TCR alpha and beta were amplified with iRepertoire arm-PCR. For one-step reverse transcription and amplification, about 85-400 ng of tissue mRNA or PBMC total RNA was used. In TCRdb, the multiplex PCR reads were re-called with MiXCR into one record per CDR3 protein. This table holds roughly 100,000 distinct CDR3 sequences, approximately 40% found once. Study-wide points: Only very few CDR3 sequences appeared in both tissue and blood. Gliomas, especially low-grade, showed above-expected tissue-blood divergence; non-neoplastic patients showed below.

This clonotype occurred once. Its specificity is not known. This CDR3 is missing its conserved last phenylalanine or tryptophan, likely due to a read error. Sequences were obtained from glioma tissue, nonneoplastic brain tissue, or PBMCs (not recorded which). This receptor was identified in a human donor with low-grade glioma or glioblastoma, undergoing nonglioma brain surgery, or in good health (not recorded which). The chain couples TRBV4-1 to TRBJ1-5, with TRBD1 as a possible D gene (5 bases). In nucleotides, the CDR3 is TGCGCCAGCAGTGAAGGCAGGGCAGATCAGCCCCAGCATGTT. As protein: CASSEGRADQPQHV.